The T cell receptor (beta chain) under discussion was sequenced for a study of technical replicates of blood from several donors. CDR3 length equals 15 residues. Per germline, CDR1 SNHLY and CDR2 FYNNEI. Unmatched junction bases numbered 6, after V lost 5 bases and J lost 5 bases. Using immunoSEQ multiplex PCR, the repertoire was profiled, and TCRdb retains in-frame clones only, with some absent. This sample has tens of thousands of clones, with 93% found just once. The specimen sequenced was T cells isolated from PBMCs. V usage is TRBV2 and J usage is TRBJ2-3; 11 nucleotides match TRBD1. The clonotype was recovered from a human donor in good health. As DNA, the CDR3 is TGTGCCAGCAGTACCGGACAGGGGGCTGGAGATACGCAGTATTTT. Its protein product is CASSTGQGAGDTQYF.